The 2 T cell receptor beta chains listed next were all sequenced from one sample in a study of human T cells and chemical hapten exposure. In TCRdb, the RACE reads were re-called with MiXCR into one record per CDR3 protein. Of fewer than 350,000 distinct CDR3 sequences listed, over 7.5% are singletons. Time point meaning: pre-sensitization, week 0. Specified treatment: therapeutic diphenylcyclopropenone sensitization with weekly scalp DPC. The specimen comprised whole blood, sampled in connection with sensitization to the hapten diphenylcyclopropenone (DPC). The receptors were gathered from a man aged 18-30 years with alopecia areata. Some clones in this sample may be carry-over from other donors' samples.

The chain couples TRBV7-8 to TRBJ1-2; no clear D. CDR1 and CDR2 from the germline V gene are SGHVS and FQNEAQ. There are 11 residues in the CDR3. Trimming took 2 bases from V and 11 from J, leaving 9 bases between them. The DNA of the CDR3 is TGTGCCAGCAGCTTATTCTGGCTTTACACCTTC. Amino acid sequence: CASSLFWLYTF.

The sample holds many counts of this clonotype. CDR3 sequence reads: CASSLTSATDGPQHF. In DNA, the CDR3 is TGTGCCAGCAGCTTGACTTCGGCCACTGATGGGCCCCAGCATTTT. The chain is built from TRBV5-5 and TRBJ1-5; no definite D call. Trimming left V 1 base short and J 9 bases short, with 17 bases between. Germline assignment: CDR1 SGHKS and CDR2 YYEKEE (reference sequence). The CDR3 loop spans 15 amino acids.